The subject of this entry is one TCR beta chain. With 6 bases clipped from V and 4 bases from J, the junction kept 11 bases outside the gene matches. The germline V gene encodes CDR1 MGHRA and CDR2 YSYEKL. The CDR3 is 15 residues long. Sequencing used immunoSEQ v3. Survey-level samples got 2 million to 2.5 million read pairs; deep-level samples got about 5-6.5 million. Repertoires were generated with immunoSEQ multiplex PCR, while TCRdb's copy carries only in-frame clones and drops some. This repertoire shows about 55,000 clones, 80% to 90% found once; its top ten account for roughly 3%. This sample was taken from a study of TIL therapy for anti-PD-1-resistant metastatic lung cancer. Looking at the study overall: Patients had a median age of approximately 56 years (range about 35-85).

Sample time point: pre-treatment sample, taken before nivolumab and TIL therapy. The chain recombines TRBV4-1 with TRBJ1-2; 7 nucleotides align to TRBD1. This TCR was recovered from a person aged 30 to 80 with non-small cell lung cancer. This specimen was blood, taken at baseline. CDR3 loop: CASSLSGQQIYGYTF. DNA of the CDR3: TGCGCCAGCAGTCTTTCGGGACAGCAAATCTATGGCTACACCTTC.